This T cell receptor (beta chain) came from a study of blood T cells in healthy people across ages. General study findings and limits: Unsorted PBMC material precluded a definitive naive versus antigen-experienced comparison.

The CDR3 length is 14 residues. V shed 6 bases and J 6 bases; nucleotides not matched to a gene: 8. Looked up from germline, CDR1 is MNHEY and CDR2 is SVGEGT. As regards this clonotype: Antigen unknown.

Primed by a sample-barcoded 5' primer and a J-beta primer mix, a second PCR proceeded for about 6 to 11 cycles. The authors tagged each cDNA molecule using a template-switch adaptor with 12 random nucleotides. The yield of each sample was at least 2.5 million CDR3-containing paired-end reads. TCRdb processed the 5' RACE reads anew with MiXCR; each CDR3 protein has one entry. The sample gives about 1 million distinct CDR3 sequences, 35% to 50% of which show up once; 15% to 20% is in the top ten. The origin of this receptor is a woman in her sixties in good health. Sequencing was done on a sample of blood. The chain carries TRBV6-2 or TRBV6-3 and TRBJ2-3; 8 positions match TRBD1. CDR3 DNA: TGTGCCAGCAGCTACGACAGGGGCGGTGATACGCAGTATTTT. Protein: CASSYDRGGDTQYF.